The 21 T cell receptor beta chains presented below share a single source sample, sequenced in a study. MiXCR, applied by TCRdb to the RT-PCR reads, yields one record per CDR3 protein. Of about 680,000 distinct CDR3 sequences listed, approximately 15% are singletons. The material sequenced was memory CD4+ T cells from blood. The receptors stem from a female donor in good health, serving as a healthy control.

This clonotype occurred many times. CDR3 in DNA: TGTGCCACCAGTGACTCCGGGCTGGGAGAGACCCAGTACTTC. This encodes CATSDSGLGETQYF. The rearrangement joins TRBV24-1 to TRBJ2-5; D remains ambiguous. Trimming left V 4 bases short and J 4 bases short, with 12 bases between. Germline V lookup: CDR1 KGHDR, CDR2 SFDVKD. This CDR3 spans 14 amino acids.

This clonotype was seen repeatedly, ten times or more. The chain links TRBV29-1 to TRBJ2-3, with TRBD1 matching 10 bases. This CDR3 spans 15 amino acids. Germline CDR1 reads SQVTM; CDR2 reads ANQGSEA. Germline trimming cut 3 bases from V and 1 base from J; bases unmatched to any gene: 4. The CDR3 spells CSVDRQGAGTDTQYF. CDR3 sequence (DNA): TGCAGCGTTGACCGACAGGGGGCCGGCACAGATACGCAGTATTTT.

V and J are TRBV7-2 and TRBJ1-5; 7 bases fit TRBD1. V lost 1 base to trimming and J lost 6 bases; unmatched junction nucleotides: 12. Germline loops: CDR1 SGHTA, CDR2 FQGNSA. This CDR3 is built from 17 residues. The CDR3 region is CASSLGGIGGAGQPQHF. The CDR3 bases are TGTGCCAGCAGCTTAGGTGGGATAGGGGGCGCGGGTCAGCCCCAGCATTTT.

The J gene is TRBJ2-2, the V gene TRBV5-4; TRBD1 might be the D (5 bases). The CDR3 sequence is 15 residues long. Trimming shortened V by 4 bases and J by 1 base, and 11 bases separated the two germline ends. Germline V gene lookup returns CDR1 SGHNT and CDR2 YYREEE (reference sequence). CDR3 nucleotides: TGTGCCAGCAGCCGGTGGCAGGGGAACACCGGGGAGCTGTTTTTT. It is translated as CASSRWQGNTGELFF. The complete variable domain, with remaining parts taken from reference TRBV5-4 and TRBJ2-2, reads ETGVTQSPTHLIKTRGQQVTLRCSSQSGHNTVSWYQQALGQGPQFIFQYYREEENGRGNFPPRFSGLQFPNYSSELNVNALELDDSALYLCASSRWQGNTGELFFGEGSRLTVL.

This clonotype has more than one count but fewer than ten. The chain employs TRBV7-9 and TRBJ1-1; the match to TRBD1 covers 8 bases. The junction had 6 bases not matched to a gene; V was cut back by 3 bases and J by 0 bases. This CDR3 has 16 amino acids. Per the germline V gene, CDR1 is SEHNR and CDR2 is FQNEAQ (reference sequence). CDR3 sequence: CASSLVTGALNTEAFF. In DNA, the CDR3 is TGTGCCAGCAGCTTGGTGACAGGGGCATTGAACACTGAAGCTTTCTTT.

This clonotype was seen only a few times. This sequence joins TRBV5-5 and TRBJ1-2; 8 bases are a match to TRBD1. The V gene end was trimmed by 3 bases and the J gene end by 2 bases; junction bases not matched to a gene: 6. The CDR3 spans 15 residues. Germline V gene data show CDR1 as SGHKS and CDR2 as YYEKEE (reference sequence). The CDR3: CASSSGQGVNYGYTF. CDR3 coding DNA: TGTGCCAGCAGCTCAGGACAGGGAGTAAACTATGGCTACACCTTC.

V and J are TRBV3-1 and TRBJ1-5; no firm D call. Germline CDR1 LGHDT, CDR2 YNNKEL (reference sequence). The V end lost 2 bases, the J end lost 1 base, and 12 bases lay between the germline ends. This CDR3 is built from 16 residues. CDR3 amino acids: CASSQSAGLSNQPQHF. The DNA of the CDR3 is TGTGCCAGCAGCCAATCGGCAGGTCTAAGCAATCAGCCCCAGCATTTT.

This clonotype was seen at least ten times. The chain joins TRBV29-1 to TRBJ2-3; weak D call: TRBD1 (5 bases). Germline V gene sequence: CDR1 SQVTM, CDR2 ANQGSEA. The CDR3 runs 11 residues. The V and J ends lost 5 bases and 4 bases respectively, with 7 bases between them. CDR3 sequence: CSVSRADTQYF. CDR3 nucleotide sequence: TGCAGCGTTTCCAGGGCAGATACGCAGTATTTT.

In its sample, this clonotype was seen a few times. The V call is TRBV4-3, the J call TRBJ2-7; TRBD1 is a possible D gene (5 bases). The CDR3 length is 15 residues. Germline V gene data show CDR1 as LGHNA and CDR2 as YSLEER. V lost 1 base to trimming and J lost 2 bases, with 12 bases between them. In DNA form, the CDR3 reads TGCGCCAGCAGCCAAGCTCACAGGCAAACCTACGAGCAGTACTTC. It codes for CASSQAHRQTYEQYF.

The chain is built from TRBV19 and TRBJ2-2; D call uncertain. CDR3 length equals 13 residues. Trimming removed 6 bases from V and 4 bases from J, with 9 bases in between. Germline V lookup: CDR1 LNHDA, CDR2 SQIVND (reference sequence). The CDR3 sequence: CASSFDRTGELFF. CDR3 DNA sequence: TGTGCCAGTAGCTTTGACCGCACCGGGGAGCTGTTTTTT.

Many counts were recorded for this clonotype. This chain uses TRBV28 with TRBJ1-1, with 8 positions matching TRBD1. J lost 7 bases, V lost 8 bases, and 9 bases had no gene match. Germline V gene data show CDR1 as MDHEN and CDR2 as SYDVKM. This CDR3 contains 13 residues. CDR3 bases: TGTGCCAGCCGCAGGTCAGGGGGCAATGAAGCTTTCTTT. Encoded protein: CASRRSGGNEAFF.

In this sample, this clonotype turned up many times. The chain carries TRBV12-3 or TRBV12-4 and TRBJ1-4; D not resolved. V lost 2 bases to trimming and J lost 8 bases, with 6 bases between them. The CDR3 is made up of 12 amino acids. CDR3 sequence: CASSLTGEKLFF. CDR3 nucleotides: TGTGCCAGCAGTTTAACGGGGGAAAAACTGTTTTTT.

This clonotype was observed a few times. V gene TRBV28 combines with J gene TRBJ2-6, with TRBD1 identical over 9 bases. V lost 6 bases, J lost 0 bases, and 6 bases stayed unmatched. The CDR3 consists of 17 residues. From germline, CDR1 is MDHEN and CDR2 SYDVKM. DNA for the CDR3: TGTGCCAGCAGCCTACAGGGGGCCCACTCTGGGGCCAACGTCCTGACTTTC. Its protein product is CASSLQGAHSGANVLTF.

In its sample, this clonotype was seen many times. The chain carries TRBV7-2 and TRBJ2-5; D is unclear. The V end was cut by 2 bases, the J end by 5 bases, with 9 bases between. The CDR3 contains 13 residues. Looked up from germline, CDR1 is SGHTA and CDR2 is FQGNSA. The CDR3, as DNA: TGTGCCAGCAGCTTAAGTATTTTGGAGACCCAGTACTTC. Protein: CASSLSILETQYF.

The CDR3, as DNA: TGTGCCAGCAGTTCCCCGAGGGCAGGTGAAAAACTGTTTTTT. This translates into CASSSPRAGEKLFF. The chain uses TRBV27 and TRBJ1-4, with unresolved D. The germline V gene has CDR1 MNHEY and CDR2 SMNVEV (reference sequence). V shed 4 bases and J shed 7 bases, with 13 bases lying between them. The CDR3 extends over 14 amino acids.

This clonotype came up a few times. The rearrangement uses TRBV7-6 and TRBJ1-2, with 11 bases aligning to TRBD1. J lost 8 bases, V lost 2 bases, and 10 bases had no gene match. This CDR3 has 16 amino acids. CDR1 and CDR2 from the germline V gene are SGHVS and FNYEAQ. CDR3 sequence reads: CASSLSPGTGGWGYTF. DNA for the CDR3: TGTGCCAGCAGCTTATCCCCCGGGACAGGGGGATGGGGCTACACCTTC.

V gene TRBV3-1 combines with J gene TRBJ2-7, with 12 bases that match TRBD2. Germline CDR1 LGHDT, CDR2 YNNKEL (reference sequence). Trimming removed 2 bases from V and 6 bases from J; junction bases left unmatched: 5. CDR3 length equals 15 residues. CDR3 DNA: TGTGCCAGCAGCCAACGACTAGCGGGAGAAGGCGAGCAGTACTTC. Translation: CASSQRLAGEGEQYF.

This clonotype was picked up a small number of times. The rearrangement links TRBV20-1 to TRBJ2-2, with D uncertain. The V and J ends lost 2 bases and 2 bases respectively, with 6 bases between them. The CDR3 spans 13 residues. Per germline, CDR1 DFQATT and CDR2 SNEGSKA (reference sequence). Written as DNA, the CDR3 is TGCAGTGCTAGACGTAGCAACACCGGGGAGCTGTTTTTT. The encoded protein is CSARRSNTGELFF.

The V call is TRBV7-8, the J call TRBJ2-7, with 8 nucleotides matching TRBD1. The CDR3 covers 15 residues. From germline, CDR1 is SGHVS and CDR2 FQNEAQ. The V segment lost 8 bases and the J segment 4 bases; nucleotides outside the gene matches: 13. CDR3 DNA: TGTGCCAGCTACGTTGGGGCAGGGGGCAATTACGAGCAGTACTTC. Its translation: CASYVGAGGNYEQYF.

This clonotype was seen only a few times. This chain uses TRBV6-2 or TRBV6-3 with TRBJ2-2, with 13 positions matching TRBD2. The germline CDR1 and CDR2 sequences are MNHEY and SVGEGT. J lost 4 bases, V lost 5 bases, and 10 bases had no gene match. The CDR3 extends over 18 amino acids. The CDR3 sequence is CASSQRLAGGSFTGELFF. The CDR3 coding sequence is TGTGCCAGCAGTCAAAGACTAGCGGGAGGTTCTTTCACCGGGGAGCTGTTTTTT.

This clonotype has ten or more counts. The chain employs TRBV20-1 and TRBJ2-5; the match to TRBD2 covers 10 bases. The CDR3 runs 13 residues. Losses at the gene ends were 5 bases for V and 5 bases for J; bases not matched to a gene: 5. Germline V CDR1 and CDR2: DFQATT, SNEGSKA (reference sequence). The CDR3 DNA follows: TGCAGTGCTTGGACTAGCGGAGGGGAGACCCAGTACTTC. It specifies CSAWTSGGETQYF.